These 9 T cell receptor beta chains came from one sample sequenced in a study of response to subunit inactivated influenza vaccine. TCRdb reprocessed the RT-PCR reads via MiXCR and lists one record per CDR3 protein. The sample contains about 540,000 distinct CDR3 sequences, approximately 24% of which appear only once. The data were also submitted as part of a second study, on T cells expressing NK-cell markers. From that report: The cDNA for TCR beta came from 5'RACE template switching with UMIs.

Here the sequenced sample was CD4+ T cells sorted from PBMCs, taken about 13 days after vaccination. Source of these receptors: a man over 45 who received an inactivated influenza vaccine.

The genes are TRBV11-2 and TRBJ1-1; perhaps TRBD1 as D (5 bases). Germline CDR1 reads SGHAT; CDR2 reads FQNNGV. Trimming removed 6 bases from V and 11 bases from J, with 19 bases in between. The CDR3 sequence is 13 residues long. The CDR3 DNA reads TGTGCCAGCAGTTATTCGCCCTCGGGGGTCGCTTTCTTT. Protein: CASSYSPSGVAFF.

J is TRBJ2-1 and V is TRBV30; D unclear. The CDR3 consists of 13 residues. Trimming cost V 3 bases and J 6 bases, with 12 bases left between them. Germline-derived CDR1 and CDR2 are GTSNPN and SVGIG (reference sequence). DNA of the CDR3: TGTGCCTGGAGACATCCCTATAGCAATGAGCAGTTCTTC. It yields the protein CAWRHPYSNEQFF. Together with reference TRBV30 and TRBJ2-1, the CDR3 gives the full variable domain: SQTIHQWPATLVQPVGSPLSLECTVEGTSNPNLYWYRQAAGRGLQLLFYSVGIGQISSEVPQNLSASRPQDRQFILSSKKLLLSDSGFYLCAWRHPYSNEQFFGPGTRLTVL.

The chain uses TRBV7-2 and TRBJ1-5, with D unresolved. V shed 3 bases and J shed 3 bases, with 9 bases lying between them. The germline gives CDR1 SGHTA, CDR2 FQGNSA. CDR3 length equals 14 residues. The CDR3 is CASSFMGHNQPQHF. The CDR3 DNA is TGTGCCAGCAGCTTTATGGGCCACAATCAGCCCCAGCATTTT.

This clonotype came up a few times. The chain recombines TRBV5-1 with TRBJ2-1; 15 bases match TRBD2. The CDR3 consists of 16 residues. Unmatched junction bases numbered 8, after V lost 4 bases and J lost 9 bases. CDR1 and CDR2 (germline): SGHRS, YFSETQ. CDR3 DNA: TGCGCCAGCAGCGGCCAGGGACTAGCGGGGGGAGGTGAGCAGTTCTTC. Translating it yields CASSGQGLAGGGEQFF.

The genes are TRBV6-2 or TRBV6-3 and TRBJ2-7, with D possibly being TRBD2 (6 bases). The length of the CDR3 is 13 residues. The germline CDR1 and CDR2 sequences are MNHEY and SVGEGT. V was cut by 7 bases and J by 4 bases, with 14 bases left in between. DNA for the CDR3: TGTGCCAGCACCGACGTTGGGGGGTACGAGCAGTACTTC. It specifies CASTDVGGYEQYF.

There are a few counts of this clonotype. The J gene is TRBJ1-1, the V gene TRBV12-3 or TRBV12-4; 9 positions match TRBD1. Unmatched junction bases numbered 8, after V lost 7 bases and J lost 5 bases. This CDR3 comprises 14 residues. The CDR3 DNA reads TGTGCCAGCAAACGACAGGGGGGGATGACTGAAGCTTTCTTT. Translation: CASKRQGGMTEAFF.

The chain combines TRBV10-3 with TRBJ2-5; D is ambiguous. The germline V and J ends were trimmed by 0 bases and 3 bases, with 5 bases remaining between them. The length of the CDR3 is 13 residues. Germline V gene lookup returns CDR1 ENHRY and CDR2 SYGVKD. CDR3 nucleotide sequence: TGTGCCATCAGTGAGTCCCAGGAAGAGACCCAGTACTTC. Its translation: CAISESQEETQYF.

The chain uses TRBV20-1 and TRBJ1-2, with 7 bases matching TRBD1. Germline CDR1 DFQATT, CDR2 SNEGSKA (reference sequence). The CDR3 is 14 amino acids. J lost 4 bases, V lost 0 bases, and 5 bases had no gene match. The CDR3 region has the DNA TGCAGTGCTAGAGATCAGGGGGTGGCCTATGGCTACACCTTC. Protein product: CSARDQGVAYGYTF.

The CDR3 DNA reads TGTGCCTGGAGTCACCCCCAGGGGCCGGGGGAGACCCAGTACTTC. This codes for CAWSHPQGPGETQYF. The chain combines TRBV30 with TRBJ2-5; TRBD1 is a possible D gene (6 bases). V lost 2 bases, J lost 5 bases, and 18 bases lay in between. The CDR3 sequence is 15 residues long. Per germline, CDR1 GTSNPN and CDR2 SVGIG (reference sequence).